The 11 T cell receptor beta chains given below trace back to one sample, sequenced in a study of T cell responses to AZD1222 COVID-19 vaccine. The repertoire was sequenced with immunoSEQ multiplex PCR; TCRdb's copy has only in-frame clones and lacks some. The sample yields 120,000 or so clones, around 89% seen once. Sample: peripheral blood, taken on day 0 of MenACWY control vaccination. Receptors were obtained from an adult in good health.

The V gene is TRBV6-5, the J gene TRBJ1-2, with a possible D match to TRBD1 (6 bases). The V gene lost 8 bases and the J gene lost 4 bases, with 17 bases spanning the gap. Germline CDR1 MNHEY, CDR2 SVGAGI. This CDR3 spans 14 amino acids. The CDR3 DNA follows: TGTGCCAGCTACGCAGGGGCTCCGACCTATGGCTACACCTTC. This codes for CASYAGAPTYGYTF.

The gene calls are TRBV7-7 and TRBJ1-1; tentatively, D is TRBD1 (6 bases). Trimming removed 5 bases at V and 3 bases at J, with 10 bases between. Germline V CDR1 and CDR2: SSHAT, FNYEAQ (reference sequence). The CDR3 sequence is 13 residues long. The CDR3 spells CASSLSGDTEAFF. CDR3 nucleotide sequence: TGTGCCAGCAGCCTTTCAGGGGACACTGAAGCTTTCTTT.

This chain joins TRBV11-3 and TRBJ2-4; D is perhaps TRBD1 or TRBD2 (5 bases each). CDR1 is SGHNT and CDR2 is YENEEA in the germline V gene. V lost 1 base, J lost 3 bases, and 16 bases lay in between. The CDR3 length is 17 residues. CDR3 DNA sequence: TGTGCCAGCAGCTTAGGGACAAACTTGGCGGGCAAAAACATTCAGTACTTC. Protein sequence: CASSLGTNLAGKNIQYF.

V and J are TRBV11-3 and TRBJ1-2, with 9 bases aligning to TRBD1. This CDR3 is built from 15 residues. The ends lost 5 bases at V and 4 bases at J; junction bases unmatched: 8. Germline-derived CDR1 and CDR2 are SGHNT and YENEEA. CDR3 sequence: CASSAGQGKGYGYTF. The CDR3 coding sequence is TGTGCCAGCAGCGCCGGACAGGGGAAGGGCTATGGCTACACCTTC.

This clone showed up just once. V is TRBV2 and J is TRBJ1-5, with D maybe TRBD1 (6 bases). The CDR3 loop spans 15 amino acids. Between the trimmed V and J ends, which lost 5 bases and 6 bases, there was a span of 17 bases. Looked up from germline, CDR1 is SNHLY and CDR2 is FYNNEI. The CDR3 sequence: CASSLPAGAGQPQHF. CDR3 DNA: TGTGCCAGCAGTCTGCCTGCGGGGGCGGGTCAGCCCCAGCATTTT.

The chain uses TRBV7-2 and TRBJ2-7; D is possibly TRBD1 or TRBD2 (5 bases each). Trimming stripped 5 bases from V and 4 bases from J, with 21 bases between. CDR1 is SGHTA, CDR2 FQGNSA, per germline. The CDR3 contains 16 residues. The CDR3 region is CASSPRGRLLSYEQYF. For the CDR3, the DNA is TGTGCCAGCAGCCCCCGGGGCCGGTTGCTCTCGTACGAGCAGTACTTC.

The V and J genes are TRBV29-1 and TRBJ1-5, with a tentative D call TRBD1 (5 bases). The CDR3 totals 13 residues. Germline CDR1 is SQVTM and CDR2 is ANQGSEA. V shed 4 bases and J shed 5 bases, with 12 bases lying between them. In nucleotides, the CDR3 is TGCAGCGTTGCCGGACAATTTGATCAGCCCCAGCATTTT. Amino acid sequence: CSVAGQFDQPQHF.

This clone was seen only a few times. The CDR3 sequence is CASSELWGGLGTEAFF. CDR3 in DNA: TGTGCCAGCAGTGAATTATGGGGGGGTCTGGGAACTGAAGCTTTCTTT. The gene calls are TRBV25-1 and TRBJ1-1; perhaps TRBD1 as D (5 bases). Trimming left V 1 base short and J 5 bases short, with 17 bases between. Germline lookup yields CDR1 MGHDK and CDR2 SYGVNS. The CDR3 totals 16 residues.

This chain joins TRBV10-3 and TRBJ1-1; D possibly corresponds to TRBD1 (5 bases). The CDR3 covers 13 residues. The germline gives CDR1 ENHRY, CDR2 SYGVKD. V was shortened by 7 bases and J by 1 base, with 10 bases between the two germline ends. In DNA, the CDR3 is TGTGCCATCACTCAGGGCTCGAACACTGAAGCTTTCTTT. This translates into CAITQGSNTEAFF.

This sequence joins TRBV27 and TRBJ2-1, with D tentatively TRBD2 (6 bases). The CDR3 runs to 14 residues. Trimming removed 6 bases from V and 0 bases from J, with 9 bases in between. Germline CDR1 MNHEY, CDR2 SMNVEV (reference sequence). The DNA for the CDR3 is TGTGCCAGCAGCGGAGGGAGCTCCTACAATGAGCAGTTCTTC. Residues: CASSGGSSYNEQFF.

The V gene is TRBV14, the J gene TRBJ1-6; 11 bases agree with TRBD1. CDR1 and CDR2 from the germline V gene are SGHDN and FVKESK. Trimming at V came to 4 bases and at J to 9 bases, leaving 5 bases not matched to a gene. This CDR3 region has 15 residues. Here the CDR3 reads CASSRGQGAGSPLHF. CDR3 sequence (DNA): TGTGCCAGCAGCCGAGGACAGGGGGCGGGTTCACCCCTCCACTTT.